These 15 T cell receptor beta chains originate from one sample sequenced in a study of identical twins. TCRdb used MiXCR to reprocess the 5' RACE reads, holding one entry per CDR3 protein. The sample gives just under 550,000 distinct CDR3 sequences, roughly 15% of which show up once; roughly 0.42% is in the top ten. A further study also used this sample, focusing on yellow fever vaccine responses in identical twins.

The sample comprised CD4+ T cells sorted from blood. The receptors were gathered from a woman under 30 in good health.

The genes are TRBV21-1 and TRBJ2-5. TRBV21-1 represents a pseudogene. There are 14 residues in the CDR3. CDR3 coding DNA: TGTGCCAGCAGAACTAAGTGGTGCCAAGAGACCCAGTACTTC. Translating it yields CASRTKWCQETQYF.

This rearrangement joins TRBV11-2 to TRBJ2-7; 7 bases line up with TRBD1. Looked up from germline, CDR1 is SGHAT and CDR2 is FQNNGV. The ends lost 4 bases at V and 6 bases at J; junction bases unmatched: 12. This CDR3 is 15 amino acids long. CDR3 DNA: TGTGCCAGCAGCTCACTACAGGGGTCCACCGGCGAGCAGTACTTC. Amino acid sequence: CASSSLQGSTGEQYF.

This clonotype was observed a handful of times. J is TRBJ2-7 and V is TRBV25-1; TRBD2 aligns across 8 bases. Germline CDR1 MGHDK, CDR2 SYGVNS. The J segment lost 2 bases and the V segment lost 6 bases, leaving 6 bases of the junction unmatched. This CDR3 has 14 amino acids. The CDR3 reads CASRTGLVPYEQYV. The CDR3 DNA follows: TGTGCCAGCAGGACGGGACTAGTACCCTACGAGCAGTACGTC.

This clonotype was detected ten times or more. The rearrangement uses TRBV29-1 and TRBJ2-5; TRBD2 matches 8 bases. The CDR3 extends over 17 amino acids. V shed 4 bases and J 5 bases; nucleotides not matched to a gene: 18. Germline CDR1 SQVTM, CDR2 ANQGSEA. The CDR3 loop reads CSVGGFPAGGFKETQYF. The DNA for the CDR3 is TGCAGCGTTGGAGGTTTTCCGGCGGGGGGCTTTAAGGAGACCCAGTACTTC.

The rearrangement links TRBV14 to TRBJ1-1, with D possibly matching TRBD1 (5 bases). Trimming left V 4 bases short and J 1 base short, with 16 bases between. Germline V gene sequence: CDR1 SGHDN, CDR2 FVKESK. The CDR3 totals 16 residues. The CDR3 loop is CASSPQRGRSNTEAFF. For the CDR3, the DNA is TGTGCCAGCAGCCCACAGAGGGGCAGATCGAACACTGAAGCTTTCTTT.

The chain joins TRBV29-1 to TRBJ1-2; TRBD1 agrees at 7 bases. Trimming removed 2 bases from V and 8 bases from J; junction bases left unmatched: 14. The germline V gene encodes CDR1 SQVTM and CDR2 ANQGSEA. This CDR3 spans 15 amino acids. The CDR3 is CSVEPTGSGVIGYTF. In DNA, the CDR3 is TGCAGCGTTGAACCGACAGGGTCCGGTGTAATAGGCTACACCTTC.

The sample holds a few counts of this clonotype. The V gene is TRBV10-3, the J gene TRBJ1-6, with a tentative D call TRBD1 (5 bases). The CDR3 has 13 residues. V lost 8 bases and J 8 bases, leaving 13 bases between the germline ends. Looked up from germline, CDR1 is ENHRY and CDR2 is SYGVKD. CDR3 region: CAIAGLKDSPLHF. The CDR3 bases are TGTGCCATCGCAGGGCTTAAGGATTCACCCCTCCACTTT.

There are a few counts of this clonotype. The chain is built from TRBV6-1 and TRBJ2-4; 10 positions match TRBD1. V was pared by 5 bases and J by 14 bases, with 12 bases of the junction left unmatched. There are 14 residues in the CDR3. Germline V lookup: CDR1 MNHNS, CDR2 SASEGT. The CDR3 bases are TGTGCCAGCAGTCCACCTCCGGGACAGGGGACGGAGTACTTC. Residues: CASSPPPGQGTEYF.

The chain uses TRBV18 and TRBJ2-1; D may be TRBD2 (7 bases). Germline assignment: CDR1 KGHSH and CDR2 LQKENI. This CDR3 spans 15 amino acids. V lost 1 base and J lost 9, with 16 bases in between. Written as DNA, the CDR3 is TGTGCCAGCTCACCACTCGGGGGGCCCGTCAGTGAGCAGTTCTTC. As protein: CASSPLGGPVSEQFF.

This clonotype was seen a handful of times. V is TRBV28 and J is TRBJ2-1; D gene unclear. This CDR3 has 15 residues. Trimming removed 3 bases from V and 10 bases from J, with 19 bases in between. Germline-derived CDR1 and CDR2 are MDHEN and SYDVKM. CDR3 loop: CASSFSSSRVREQFF. CDR3 in DNA: TGTGCCAGCAGTTTTTCGTCTAGTCGAGTTCGGGAGCAGTTCTTC.

DNA of the CDR3: TGCAGTGCTAGAGTACGCGGGAGGGACACAGATACGCAGTATTTT. Its protein is CSARVRGRDTDTQYF. This sequence joins TRBV20-1 and TRBJ2-3; 9 bases align to TRBD2. After removal of 1 base from V and 2 bases from J, the junction contained 4 bases not matched to a gene. The CDR3 is 15 residues long. Germline V lookup: CDR1 DFQATT, CDR2 SNEGSKA (reference sequence).

The chain is built from TRBV11-2 and TRBJ2-7; TRBD2 matches 9 bases. The CDR3 runs to 14 residues. With V trimmed by 1 base and J by 7 bases, 5 bases remained unmatched. CDR1 is SGHAT and CDR2 is FQNNGV in the germline V gene. The CDR3 DNA is TGTGCCAGCAGCTTAGCAGCGGGGGGCGGGGAGCAGTACGTC. Its translation: CASSLAAGGGEQYV.

The sample holds a few counts of this clonotype. The genes are TRBV5-1 and TRBJ1-2; 7 bases map to TRBD1. The germline CDR1 and CDR2 sequences are SGHRS and YFSETQ. The CDR3 totals 15 residues. J was trimmed by 0 bases and V by 4 bases; bases with no gene match: 6. The CDR3, as DNA: TGCGCCAGCAGCATCGCGACAGGGCCTAACTATGGCTACACCTTC. This translates into CASSIATGPNYGYTF.

The chain uses TRBV2 and TRBJ1-6; 7 bases are shared with TRBD1. The CDR3 is 14 residues long. Per the germline V gene, CDR1 is SNHLY and CDR2 is FYNNEI. V gave up 6 bases and J gave up 6 bases; unmatched junction bases: 5. CDR3 sequence (DNA): TGTGCCAGCAGAGAGACAGGGAGTAATTCACCCCTCCACTTT. It translates to CASRETGSNSPLHF. Full variable domain (missing parts from reference TRBV2 and TRBJ1-6): EPEVTQTPSHQVTQMGQEVILRCVPISNHLYFYWYRQILGQKVEFLVSFYNNEISEKSEIFDDQFSVERPDGSNFTLKIRSTKLEDSAMYFCASRETGSNSPLHFGNGTRLTVT.

This chain joins TRBV5-1 and TRBJ2-1; 14 nucleotides match TRBD2. The V gene end was trimmed by 3 bases and the J gene end by 10 bases; junction bases not matched to a gene: 15. The CDR3 is 18 residues long. Germline loops: CDR1 SGHRS, CDR2 YFSETQ. The CDR3 nucleotides read TGCGCCAGCAGCTGGACGACCGGGACTAGCGGGGGATATGGCGAGCAGTTCTTC. This codes for CASSWTTGTSGGYGEQFF.